This passage covers 21 T cell receptor beta chains from one sample sequenced in a study of blood T cell repertoires in COVID-19. Produced via immunoSEQ multiplex PCR; TCRdb's table is partial and in-frame only. In the table there are 150,000 to 200,000 clones, less than 85% of which are singletons. The sequenced sample was PBMCs or T cells enriched from blood (not recorded which). The receptors come from a man in his fifties or sixties who had recovered from COVID-19.

A single count supports this clone. The gene calls are TRBV19 and TRBJ2-3; D remains ambiguous. CDR1 is LNHDA and CDR2 is SQIVND in the germline V gene (reference sequence). The V gene lost 5 bases and the J gene lost 3 bases, with 6 bases spanning the gap. The CDR3 is 12 amino acids. The DNA of the CDR3 is TGTGCCAGTAGTTATACAACAGATACGCAGTATTTT. The encoded protein is CASSYTTDTQYF.

The J gene is TRBJ1-1, the V gene TRBV6-5; 8 bases fit TRBD1. J was trimmed by 4 bases and V by 0 bases; bases with no gene match: 1. CDR1 is MNHEY, CDR2 SVGAGI, per germline. This CDR3 comprises 14 residues. The CDR3 DNA reads as TGTGCCAGCAGTTACTCAACAGGGGGCACTGAAGCTTTCTTT. Protein product: CASSYSTGGTEAFF.

The chain carries TRBV7-8 and TRBJ1-1, with unresolved D. The CDR3 extends over 12 amino acids. V dropped 5 bases and J dropped 2 bases, with 6 bases sitting between them. The germline V gene has CDR1 SGHVS and CDR2 FQNEAQ. The CDR3 reads CASSPSNTEAFF. The CDR3 DNA follows: TGTGCCAGCAGCCCCAGTAACACTGAAGCTTTCTTT. The whole variable domain, filled in from reference TRBV7-8 and TRBJ1-1, reads GAGVSQSPRYKVAKRGQDVALRCDPISGHVSLFWYQQALGQGPEFLTYFQNEAQLDKSGLPSDRFFAERPEGSVSTLKIQRTQQEDSAVYLCASSPSNTEAFFGQGTRLTVV.

The chain is built from TRBV6-5 and TRBJ1-3; a weak D match, TRBD1 (5 bases). Germline CDR1 reads MNHEY; CDR2 reads SVGAGI. Trimming took off 6 bases at V and 3 bases at J, with 9 bases between the two ends. The CDR3 runs 13 residues. Here the CDR3 reads CASSPGGGNTIYF. The DNA for the CDR3 is TGTGCCAGCAGCCCGGGGGGTGGAAACACCATATATTTT.

Points on this clone: The same CDR3 is also encoded by other DNA sequences in this sample. The chain couples TRBV9 to TRBJ1-1; TRBD1 agrees at 7 bases. V shed 5 bases, J shed 5 bases, and the junction held 6 bases outside the gene matches. The V gene's germline CDR1 is SGDLS and CDR2 YYNGEE. This CDR3 is built from 13 residues. This chain's CDR3 is CASSPGGRTEAFF. The CDR3 DNA sequence: TGTGCCAGCAGTCCAGGGGGGCGGACTGAAGCTTTCTTT.

The chain recombines TRBV19 with TRBJ2-2; D is ambiguous. The CDR3 is made up of 11 amino acids. Trimming stripped 3 bases from V and 8 bases from J, with 4 bases between. Germline assignment: CDR1 LNHDA and CDR2 SQIVND (reference sequence). CDR3 loop: CASSISGELFF. CDR3 bases: TGTGCCAGTAGTATTTCTGGGGAGCTGTTTTTT.

The rearrangement uses TRBV9 and TRBJ2-2; 7 positions agree with TRBD2. CDR3 length equals 15 residues. Germline trimming cut 0 bases from V and 7 bases from J; bases unmatched to any gene: 6. Germline V gene sequence: CDR1 SGDLS, CDR2 YYNGEE. The CDR3, as DNA: TGTGCCAGCAGCGTAGGGTCTAGCGGTATCGGGGAGCTGTTTTTT. Protein product: CASSVGSSGIGELFF. The full variable domain, rest sourced from reference TRBV9 and TRBJ2-2, is DSGVTQTPKHLITATGQRVTLRCSPRSGDLSVYWYQQSLDQGLQFLIQYYNGEERAKGNILERFSAQQFPDLHSELNLSSLELGDSALYFCASSVGSSGIGELFFGEGSRLTVL.

The V and J genes are TRBV30 and TRBJ1-2; 10 nucleotides align to TRBD1. The trim removed 1 base at V and 4 bases at J, leaving 3 bases unmatched. This CDR3 region has 14 residues. The V gene's germline CDR1 is GTSNPN and CDR2 SVGIG (reference sequence). The CDR3, as DNA: TGTGCCTGGAGTGCGACAGGGGGCTTCTATGGCTACACCTTC. The encoded protein is CAWSATGGFYGYTF.

The sample holds one count of this clone. This rearrangement joins TRBV7-9 to TRBJ2-2; D ambiguous. CDR1 is SEHNR, CDR2 FQNEAQ, per germline (reference sequence). The CDR3 sequence is 15 residues long. The V end was cut by 2 bases, the J end by 2 bases, with 9 bases between. CDR3 sequence (DNA): TGTGCCAGCAGCTTACCAGGTCCTAACACCGGGGAGCTGTTTTTT. As protein: CASSLPGPNTGELFF.

The chain is built from TRBV3-1 (or the pseudogene TRBV3-2) and TRBJ2-1, with 7 bases lining up with TRBD2. V was pared by 1 base and J by 10 bases, with 1 base of the junction left unmatched. Per the germline V gene, CDR1 is LGHDT and CDR2 is YNNKEL (reference sequence). The CDR3 runs 12 residues. CDR3 protein: CASSQGGLEQFF. CDR3 in DNA: TGTGCCAGCAGCCAAGGGGGACTAGAGCAGTTCTTC.

The rearrangement uses TRBV5-1 and TRBJ1-3, with D possibly being TRBD1 (5 bases). The V gene lost 3 bases and the J gene lost 0 bases, with 13 bases spanning the gap. Looked up from germline, CDR1 is SGHRS and CDR2 is YFSETQ. This CDR3 contains 16 residues. This chain's CDR3 is CASSSDSIFSGNTIYF. The CDR3 region has the DNA TGCGCCAGCAGCTCAGACAGTATTTTCTCTGGAAACACCATATATTTT.

The rearrangement uses TRBV7-9 and TRBJ2-2; the D is unclear. Germline lookup yields CDR1 SEHNR and CDR2 FQNEAQ (reference sequence). V was trimmed by 3 bases and J by 10 bases, leaving 21 bases between them. CDR3 length: 16 residues. The CDR3 here is CASSLAQGSLQEELFF. CDR3 coding DNA: TGTGCCAGCAGCTTGGCCCAAGGATCCCTTCAGGAGGAGCTGTTTTTT.

The V gene is TRBV7-2, the J gene TRBJ1-1, with 8 positions matching TRBD1. The germline CDR1 and CDR2 sequences are SGHTA and FQGNSA. The ends lost 5 bases at V and 1 base at J; junction bases unmatched: 9. CDR3 size: 16 residues. CDR3 sequence reads: CASSPHRGQGNTEAFF. CDR3 sequence (DNA): TGTGCCAGCAGCCCCCACCGAGGACAGGGGAACACTGAAGCTTTCTTT.

This chain links TRBV15 with TRBJ2-3, with 10 positions matching TRBD1. Germline CDR1 and CDR2: LNHNV and YYDKDF (reference sequence). The CDR3 is 16 amino acids. The V gene end was trimmed by 1 base and the J gene end by 2 bases; junction bases not matched to a gene: 3. Here the CDR3 DNA reads TGTGCCACCAGCAGAGGAGACAGGGGGCCCACAGATACGCAGTATTTT. This encodes CATSRGDRGPTDTQYF.

The genes are TRBV2 and TRBJ1-3; D is ambiguous. The CDR3 has 15 residues. The ends were cut back, 4 bases at V and 4 bases at J, with 14 bases in the middle. Germline-derived CDR1 and CDR2 are SNHLY and FYNNEI. CDR3 nucleotides: TGTGCCAGCAGTGGCCCCGGGAACAGAGGAAACACCATATATTTT. Residues: CASSGPGNRGNTIYF.

The chain combines TRBV4-2 with TRBJ2-7, with 7 bases matching TRBD2. The CDR3 is 15 residues long. CDR1 is LGHNA and CDR2 is YNFKEQ in the germline V gene. The trim removed 1 base at V and 6 bases at J, leaving 9 bases unmatched. The CDR3 region has the DNA TGTGCCAGCAGCCAAGTCGGGGGGTCTAGTATCGAGCAGTACTTC. Amino acids: CASSQVGGSSIEQYF.

The chain combines TRBV30 with TRBJ2-3; 12 positions match TRBD2. This CDR3 is built from 14 residues. The junction had 2 bases not matched to a gene; V was cut back by 4 bases and J by 3 bases. Germline assignment: CDR1 GTSNPN and CDR2 SVGIG (reference sequence). CDR3 nucleotide sequence: TGTGCCTGGAACGGACTAGCGGGGACAGATACGCAGTATTTT. This sequence encodes CAWNGLAGTDTQYF.

The V and J genes are TRBV28 and TRBJ1-5; 9 bases are a match to TRBD1. Trimming cost V 6 bases and J 6 bases; bases outside gene matches: 6. CDR3 length: 14 amino acids. Germline CDR1 MDHEN, CDR2 SYDVKM. CDR3 in DNA: TGTGCCAGCAGCCCCCGGGACAGGGTTCAGCCCCAGCATTTT. Translated, it gives CASSPRDRVQPQHF.

The J gene is TRBJ2-7, the V gene TRBV18; D perhaps matches TRBD1 (5 bases). The V end lost 0 bases, the J end lost 2 bases, and 11 bases lay between the germline ends. CDR1 is KGHSH and CDR2 is LQKENI in the germline V gene. The CDR3 length is 15 residues. The CDR3 nucleotides are TGTGCCAGCTCACCACCATCCAGGGTACCCTACGAGCAGTACTTC. Translation gives CASSPPSRVPYEQYF. Complete variable domain (other parts from reference TRBV18 and TRBJ2-7): NAGVMQNPRHLVRRRGQEARLRCSPMKGHSHVYWYRQLPEEGLKFMVYLQKENIIDESGMPKERFSAEFPKEGPSILRIQQVVRGDSAAYFCASSPPSRVPYEQYFGPGTRLTVT.

The CDR3 here is CASSIGRGSNQPQHF. As DNA, the CDR3 is TGTGCCAGTAGTATAGGGAGGGGTAGCAATCAGCCCCAGCATTTT. The J gene is TRBJ1-5, the V gene TRBV19; D possibly corresponds to TRBD1 (5 bases). Trimming took off 1 base at V and 0 bases at J, with 7 bases between the two ends. CDR1 and CDR2 from the germline V gene are LNHDA and SQIVND (reference sequence). The CDR3 loop spans 15 amino acids.

The V and J genes are TRBV21-1 and TRBJ1-5; TRBD1, as called in the table, went unchecked against the DNA. TRBV21-1 is recorded as a pseudogene. The CDR3 is 19 residues long. The CDR3 DNA sequence: TGTGCCAGCAGCAAACACGGGACAGGGGCCGGGGAAAACAATCAGCCCCAGCATTTT. It translates to CASSKHGTGAGENNQPQHF.